This TCR beta chain comes out of a study of response to subunit inactivated influenza vaccine (dated by TCRdb to the late 2010s). Context from the whole study: To follow how T cells responded to a trivalent subunit inactivated influenza vaccine, the researchers relied on deep quantitative profiling of the T cell receptor repertoire. Summary of the overall study and its limitations: According to the authors, only a limited number of new T cells may be recruited by each seasonal influenza vaccination.

For this clonotype: No cognate antigen has been identified for it. No much larger clonotype is one base removed from it; base qualities were not supplied.

Based on the germline V gene (reference sequence), the CDR1 and CDR2 sequences are DFQATT and SNEGSKA. The CDR3 has 13 amino acids, counting the end cysteine and phenylalanine. The only DNA kept is the CDR3, 39 bases in frame from the first base. Trimming at the junction amounts to 5 bases on V and 0 bases on J, and the germline ends lie 11 bases apart. The library was prepared using RT-PCR. The sequencing machine was an Illumina HiSeq 2500. TCRdb reworked the public reads: Q25 trimming with fastp, MiXCR clone assembly, productive beta chains retained. Duplicate CDR3 protein sequences are folded into a single record with the most common DNA and genes. In this sample the table shows about 650,000 distinct CDR3 sequences, 15% to 17% of which occur a single time. The ten largest make up 11% of the sample.

The specimen comprised PBMCs from blood, sampled 11 to 12 days after vaccination. This TCR was recovered from a man over 45 who received an inactivated influenza vaccine. Donor details come from another sample of the same person, matched by shared clones. In this chain, TRBV20-1 is recombined with TRBJ2-7, with the D gene too uncertain to name. The sequenced DNA: TGCAGTGCTTTTCAGATGAGCTCCTACGAGCAGTACTTC. This sequence encodes CSAFQMSSYEQYF.